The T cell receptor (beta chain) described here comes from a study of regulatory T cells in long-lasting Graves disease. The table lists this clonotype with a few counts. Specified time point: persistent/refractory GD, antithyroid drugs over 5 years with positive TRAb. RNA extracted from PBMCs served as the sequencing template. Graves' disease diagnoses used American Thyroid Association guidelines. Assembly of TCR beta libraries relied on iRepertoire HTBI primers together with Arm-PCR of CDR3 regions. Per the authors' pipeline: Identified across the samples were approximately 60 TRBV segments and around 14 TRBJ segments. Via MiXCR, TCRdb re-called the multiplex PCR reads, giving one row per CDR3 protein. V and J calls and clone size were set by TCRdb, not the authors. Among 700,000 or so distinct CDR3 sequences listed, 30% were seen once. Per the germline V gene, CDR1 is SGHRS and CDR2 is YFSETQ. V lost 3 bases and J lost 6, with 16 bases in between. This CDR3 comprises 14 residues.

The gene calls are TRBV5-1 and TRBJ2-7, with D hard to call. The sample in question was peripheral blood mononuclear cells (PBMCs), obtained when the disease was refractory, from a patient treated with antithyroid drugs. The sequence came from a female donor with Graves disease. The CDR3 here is CASSYFFGSGEQYF. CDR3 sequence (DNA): TGCGCCAGCAGCTACTTCTTTGGATCGGGCGAGCAGTACTTC. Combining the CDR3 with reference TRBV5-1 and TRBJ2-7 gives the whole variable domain KAGVTQTPRYLIKTRGQQVTLSCSPISGHRSVSWYQQTPGQGLQFLFEYFSETQRNKGNFPGRFSGRQFSNSRSEMNVSTLELGDSALYLCASSYFFGSGEQYFGPGTRLTVT.